The 21 T cell receptor beta chains below come from one sample, sequenced in a study of Graves' ophthalmopathy and Graves' hyperthyroidism. Amplification targeted the TCR beta CDR3 regions, with RNA transcripts as the source material. An opening RT-PCR round employed HTBI primers and preceded a second-round multiplex PCR. TCRdb itself ran the multiplex PCR reads through MiXCR, one entry per CDR3 protein. The table has roughly 500,000 distinct CDR3 sequences, about 15% seen once. The sample comprised blood. All receptors come from a woman aged 25-40 years with Graves' ophthalmopathy.

As DNA, the CDR3 is TGTGCCAGCGCCGGGATGGACACTGAAGCTTTCTTT. Its protein is CASAGMDTEAFF. The V call is TRBV11-2, the J call TRBJ1-1; D uncertain. V lost 8 bases and J 3 bases, leaving 10 bases between the germline ends. The CDR3 sequence is 12 residues long. The germline V gene encodes CDR1 SGHAT and CDR2 FQNNGV.

This clonotype was detected ten times or more. The genes are TRBV7-3 and TRBJ2-7, with 8 bases aligning to TRBD2. The ends lost 5 bases at V and 2 bases at J; junction bases unmatched: 2. The CDR3 runs to 13 residues. CDR1 is SGHTA and CDR2 is FQGTGA in the germline V gene. The CDR3 coding sequence is TGTGCCAGCAGCCGGGGGGGGCCCTACGAGCAGTACTTC. Translating it yields CASSRGGPYEQYF.

This clonotype was counted many times. The V call is TRBV29-1, the J call TRBJ2-7; D is possibly TRBD1 (6 bases). The CDR3 has 14 amino acids. Per germline, CDR1 SQVTM and CDR2 ANQGSEA. The ends were cut back, 5 bases at V and 2 bases at J, with 16 bases in the middle. The chain's CDR3 is CSVTGPLSTYEQYF. CDR3 nucleotide sequence: TGCAGCGTTACAGGGCCACTCTCTACCTACGAGCAGTACTTC.

This clonotype showed up many times. The DNA for the CDR3 is TGTGCCAGCAGTGTGGGCAGGGGTCGAGTGAACACTGAAGCTTTCTTT. As protein: CASSVGRGRVNTEAFF. V and J are TRBV6-1 and TRBJ1-1, with a weak D call TRBD1 (6 bases). Germline V gene sequence: CDR1 MNHNS, CDR2 SASEGT. V was clipped by 4 bases and J by 0 bases, with 15 bases between them. This CDR3 comprises 16 residues.

The chain joins TRBV5-1 to TRBJ2-7; 11 positions match TRBD2. Trimming removed 4 bases from V and 0 bases from J; junction bases left unmatched: 9. The CDR3 is 17 residues long. CDR1 is SGHRS and CDR2 is YFSETQ in the germline V gene. CDR3 loop: CASSRLAGGDSSYEQYF. Here the CDR3 DNA reads TGCGCCAGCAGCCGGCTAGCGGGGGGCGACTCCTCCTACGAGCAGTACTTC.

The chain links TRBV12-3 or TRBV12-4 to TRBJ1-2, with no clear D. The length of the CDR3 is 15 residues. V was trimmed by 7 bases and J by 4 bases, leaving 19 bases between them. In DNA form, the CDR3 reads TGTGCCAGCACCCTGGAATCAGCCCTTGTCTATGGCTACACCTTC. Protein sequence: CASTLESALVYGYTF.

The V call is TRBV27, the J call TRBJ1-5, with D unclear. The germline gives CDR1 MNHEY, CDR2 SMNVEV (reference sequence). V shed 5 bases and J shed 5 bases, with 13 bases lying between them. The CDR3 loop spans 14 amino acids. The CDR3 DNA reads TGTGCCAGCAGTCCGTCGGGGAGGTATCAGCCCCAGCATTTT. Protein: CASSPSGRYQPQHF.

In its sample, this clonotype was seen many times. The J gene is TRBJ2-6, the V gene TRBV11-1; no reliable D call. The CDR3 loop spans 15 amino acids. V was trimmed by 2 bases and J by 1 base, leaving 6 bases between them. CDR1 and CDR2 from the germline V gene are SGHAT and FQDESV (reference sequence). Here the CDR3 DNA reads TGTGCCAGCAGCTTAACACAGTCTGGGGCCAACGTCCTGACTTTC. Protein: CASSLTQSGANVLTF. The whole variable domain, remainder taken from reference TRBV11-1 and TRBJ2-6, is EAEVAQSPRYKITEKSQAVAFWCDPISGHATLYWYRQILGQGPELLVQFQDESVVDDSQLPKDRFSAERLKGVDSTLKIQPAELGDSAMYLCASSLTQSGANVLTFGAGSRLTVL.

At least ten counts were recorded for this clonotype. The V and J genes are TRBV19 and TRBJ2-5; D not resolved. CDR1 and CDR2 (germline): LNHDA, SQIVND (reference sequence). V was trimmed by 7 bases and J by 5 bases, leaving 14 bases between them. The CDR3 totals 13 residues. CDR3 bases: TGTGCCAGTACAGACCGGCCGAGGGAGACCCAGTACTTC. It yields the protein CASTDRPRETQYF.

Comments on this clonotype: At one end, the junction sequence differs from germline, possibly due to a read error. The gene calls are TRBV7-6 and TRBJ1-1; D may be TRBD1 (6 bases). The CDR3 has 11 residues. The germline gives CDR1 SGHVS, CDR2 FNYEAQ. CDR3 sequence reads: CASSLDRAVTF. The DNA of the CDR3 is TGTGCCAGCAGCTTAGACAGGGCAGTGACATTT.

This clonotype has a handful of counts. This sequence joins TRBV15 and TRBJ1-1; 8 nucleotides match TRBD1. The CDR3 covers 13 residues. Germline CDR1 reads LNHNV; CDR2 reads YYDKDF (reference sequence). V gave up 0 bases and J gave up 11 bases; unmatched junction bases: 5. The CDR3: CATSRDRDRTAFF. The CDR3 coding sequence is TGTGCCACCAGCAGAGATAGGGACAGGACGGCTTTCTTT.

Many counts were recorded for this clonotype. The chain employs TRBV6-1 and TRBJ1-6; 7 bases line up with TRBD1. Trimming took 6 bases from V and 7 from J; bases not matched to a gene: 3. This CDR3 has 13 residues. Germline loops: CDR1 MNHNS, CDR2 SASEGT. The CDR3: CASRTTGNSPLHF. The CDR3 DNA reads TGTGCCAGCAGAACGACAGGGAATTCACCCCTCCACTTT.

This clonotype was seen many times. CDR3 sequence reads: CASSVDGIETQYF. The CDR3 coding sequence is TGTGCCAGCAGCGTAGATGGGATAGAGACCCAGTACTTC. The rearrangement uses TRBV9 and TRBJ2-5; D is unclear. This CDR3 region has 13 residues. Germline V gene lookup returns CDR1 SGDLS and CDR2 YYNGEE. Trimming took 0 bases from V and 4 from J, leaving 7 bases between them.

This clonotype was observed at least ten times. The chain carries TRBV11-2 and TRBJ2-5; D may be TRBD2 (5 bases). Germline V lookup: CDR1 SGHAT, CDR2 FQNNGV. There are 13 residues in the CDR3. V was cut by 6 bases and J by 5 bases, with 13 bases left in between. The CDR3 coding sequence is TGTGCCAGCAGGGCCTCGGGATGGGAGACCCAGTACTTC. It specifies CASRASGWETQYF. The variable domain in full, completed from reference TRBV11-2 and TRBJ2-5, reads EAGVAQSPRYKIIEKRQSVAFWCNPISGHATLYWYQQILGQGPKLLIQFQNNGVVDDSQLPKDRFSAERLKGVDSTLKIQPAKLEDSAVYLCASRASGWETQYFGPGTRLLVL.

In its sample, this clonotype was seen many times. The chain is built from TRBV7-8 and TRBJ2-7, with 10 bases identical to TRBD1. The CDR3 loop spans 13 amino acids. In germline, CDR1 is SGHVS, CDR2 FQNEAQ. Germline trimming cut 9 bases from V and 4 bases from J; bases unmatched to any gene: 6. The CDR3 reads CASSGTGDYEQYF. The DNA for the CDR3 is TGTGCCAGTAGTGGGACAGGGGATTACGAGCAGTACTTC. Combining the CDR3 with reference TRBV7-8 and TRBJ2-7 gives the whole variable domain GAGVSQSPRYKVAKRGQDVALRCDPISGHVSLFWYQQALGQGPEFLTYFQNEAQLDKSGLPSDRFFAERPEGSVSTLKIQRTQQEDSAVYLCASSGTGDYEQYFGPGTRLTVT.

This chain links TRBV6-5 with TRBJ2-2, with D perhaps TRBD2 (6 bases). The germline gives CDR1 MNHEY, CDR2 SVGAGI. The CDR3 extends over 14 amino acids. V was trimmed by 0 bases and J by 7 bases, leaving 9 bases between them. The CDR3 reads CASSYSRRGGELFF. The CDR3 DNA reads as TGTGCCAGCAGTTACTCGAGGCGGGGCGGGGAGCTGTTTTTT.

This clonotype was detected ten times or more. The genes are TRBV6-5 and TRBJ2-7; TRBD2 aligns across 7 bases. J was trimmed by 2 bases and V by 1 base; bases with no gene match: 5. Per germline, CDR1 MNHEY and CDR2 SVGAGI. The CDR3 extends over 15 amino acids. The CDR3 spells CASSYYSGNAYEQYF. The CDR3 coding sequence is TGTGCCAGCAGTTACTACAGCGGGAACGCCTACGAGCAGTACTTC.

There are many counts of this clonotype. The chain joins TRBV18 to TRBJ1-1; perhaps TRBD1 as D (5 bases). Trimming left V 3 bases short and J 7 bases short, with 15 bases between. The CDR3 loop spans 14 amino acids. Germline assignment: CDR1 KGHSH and CDR2 LQKENI. In DNA form, the CDR3 reads TGTGCCAGCTCACCGGGGCAGACCCGACGTGAAGCTTTCTTT. Its protein is CASSPGQTRREAFF.

This clonotype was seen at least ten times. The chain carries TRBV20-1 and TRBJ1-2; possibly TRBD1 for D (6 bases). Trimming removed 0 bases from V and 5 bases from J, with 13 bases in between. This CDR3 contains 14 residues. In germline, CDR1 is DFQATT, CDR2 SNEGSKA (reference sequence). The CDR3 here is CSARDFTGRYGYTF. The CDR3 coding sequence is TGCAGTGCTAGAGATTTCACAGGGAGGTATGGCTACACCTTC.

Many counts were recorded for this clonotype. The chain has TRBV29-1 and TRBJ1-2; D is uncertain. Germline lookup yields CDR1 SQVTM and CDR2 ANQGSEA. The V end was cut by 3 bases, the J end by 3 bases, with 11 bases between. The length of the CDR3 is 13 residues. The CDR3 coding sequence is TGCAGCGTTGATTTGGTGGCTCACTATGGCTACACCTTC. Its protein product is CSVDLVAHYGYTF. The entire variable domain, with the rest obtained from reference TRBV29-1 and TRBJ1-2, is as follows: SAVISQKPSRDICQRGTSLTIQCQVDSQVTMMFWYRQQPGQSLTLIATANQGSEATYESGFVIDKFPISRPNLTFSTLTVSNMSPEDSSIYLCSVDLVAHYGYTFGSGTRLTVV.

This clonotype has a handful of counts. The V call is TRBV28, the J call TRBJ2-2, with no clear D. The CDR3 is 15 residues long. Germline V gene data show CDR1 as MDHEN and CDR2 as SYDVKM. Trimming took off 9 bases at V and 3 bases at J, with 17 bases between the two ends. In DNA form, the CDR3 reads TGTGCCAGTTTCGCGCAGACGCACTACACCGGGGAGCTGTTTTTT. It specifies CASFAQTHYTGELFF.